This TCR beta chain was profiled in a study of T-cell reconstitution after alpha-beta-depleted transplantation in children. The library targeted TCRbeta and was prepared with unique molecular identifiers. TCRdb re-analysed the PCR reads in MiXCR, keeping a single row per CDR3 protein. In the table there are 530,000 or so distinct CDR3 sequences, 25% to 30% of which are singletons. On this clonotype: Antigen specificity is unknown.

Regarding the study as a whole: Where alpha-beta T cells came from about two months after transplant was reportedly several hundred expanded graft clones. Newly produced T cells mostly accounted for T-cell counts and diversity one year post-transplant.

The ends lost 5 bases at V and 1 base at J; junction bases unmatched: 12. Germline CDR1 and CDR2: MNHEY and SMNVEV (reference sequence). CDR3 length equals 18 residues. The sequencing here drew on PBMCs, taken before TCRalphabeta/CD19-depleted stem cell transplant. The TCR sequence derives from a boy in the first two years of life with Wiskott-Aldrich syndrome, due to receive a stem cell transplant. The chain has TRBV27 and TRBJ2-2; 8 bases map to TRBD2. The CDR3 loop reads CASSLRTSGPRNTGELFF. The CDR3 bases are TGTGCCAGCAGTCTACGAACTAGCGGACCTAGGAACACCGGGGAGCTGTTTTTT.